These T cell receptor beta chains were read from a single sample in a study of T cell repertoires in cytomegalovirus infection. TCRdb independently ran MiXCR on the reads; one entry per CDR3 protein. The sample holds around 740,000 distinct CDR3 sequences; 35% to 40% are singletons and the top ten take roughly 2.8%. The material sequenced was PBMCs. The receptor set was obtained from a human donor in good health (CMV status not recorded). Some clones in this sample may be carry-over from other donors' samples. The CDR3 runs from the conserved cysteine through the conserved F or W. A D gene is named only where the DNA matches it firmly. Clone size is stated in some rows and not others, as once, few, many or a class when expanded.

>14|NA|NA|TRBV20-1|TRBJ1-3
TGCAGTGCTAGAGAGAGTATCTCTGGAAACACCATATATTTT
CSARESISGNTIYF
>14|NA|few|TRBV20-1|TRBJ2-7
TGCAGTGCTAGAGGGTCTACATCTACCTACGAGCAGTACTTC
CSARGSTSTYEQYF
>16|NA|few|TRBV5-4|TRBJ1-4
TGTGCCAGCAGCTTGGATCAAACGCCAACTAATGAAAAACTGTTTTTT
CASSLDQTPTNEKLFF
>19|TRBD2|NA|TRBV11-3|TRBJ2-2
TGTGCCAGCAGCTTACACCCCCCCTGGCCGGGGGGGCAAACCGGGGAGCTGTTTTTT
CASSLHPPWPGGQTGELFF
>17|TRBD1|few|TRBV7-3|TRBJ2-1
TGTGCCAGCAGCCGCACCGGGACAGGGAGCTCCTACAATGAGCAGTTCTTC
CASSRTGTGSSYNEQFF
>13|NA|NA|TRBV20-1|TRBJ2-2
TGCAGTGCTAGAGTTCATCGAGCCGGGGAGCTGTTTTTT
CSARVHRAGELFF
>18|NA|NA|TRBV27|TRBJ1-1
TGTGCCAGCAGCCGAAGGACAGATCCCACCGCGATGAACACTGAAGCTTTCTTT
CASSRRTDPTAMNTEAFF
>17|TRBD2|many|TRBV29-1|TRBJ2-3
TGCAGCGTTGAAGATCGTTCCCCGGGGGGGCGCTTAGATACGCAGTATTTT
CSVEDRSPGGRLDTQYF
>15|NA|many|TRBV19|TRBJ1-5
TGTGCCAGCAAGATCGACAGGCAGGGCAATCAGCCCCAGCATTTT
CASKIDRQGNQPQHF
>16|TRBD1|few|TRBV7-9|TRBJ2-5
TGTGCCAGCAGCCAAACCCGGGGACAGGGGTCAGAGACCCAGTACTTC
CASSQTRGQGSETQYF
>16|NA|few|TRBV9|TRBJ1-6
TGTGCCAGCAGCTCAAGTTTCGGGTGGGGAGGCTCACCCCTCCACTTT
CASSSSFGWGGSPLHF
>15|NA|NA|TRBV7-6|TRBJ1-6
TGTGCCAGCAGCCTCATAGAAGCCACTGGGTCACCCCTCCACTTT
CASSLIEATGSPLHF
>14|TRBD1|NA|TRBV7-9|TRBJ1-1
TGTGCCAGCAGCCCCCACACAGGGGGCACTGAAGCTTTCTTT
CASSPHTGGTEAFF
>15|NA|few|TRBV14|TRBJ1-6
TGTGCCAGCAGCCAAGGGGGGGGCTGGAATTCACCCCTCCACTTT
CASSQGGGWNSPLHF
>14|TRBD1|NA|TRBV4-1|TRBJ1-5
TGCGCCAGCAGCCGGACAGGGGGCTTTCAGCCCCAGCATTTT
CASSRTGGFQPQHF
>15|TRBD1|NA|TRBV2|TRBJ1-3
TGTGCCAGCAAGACCGGGACAGGGAGCGGAAACACCATATATTTT
CASKTGTGSGNTIYF
>16|TRBD1|few|TRBV12-3/TRBV12-4|TRBJ2-1
TGTGCCAGCAGTTTAGCGAGTGGGACAGGGGCCCATGAGCAGTTCTTC
CASSLASGTGAHEQFF